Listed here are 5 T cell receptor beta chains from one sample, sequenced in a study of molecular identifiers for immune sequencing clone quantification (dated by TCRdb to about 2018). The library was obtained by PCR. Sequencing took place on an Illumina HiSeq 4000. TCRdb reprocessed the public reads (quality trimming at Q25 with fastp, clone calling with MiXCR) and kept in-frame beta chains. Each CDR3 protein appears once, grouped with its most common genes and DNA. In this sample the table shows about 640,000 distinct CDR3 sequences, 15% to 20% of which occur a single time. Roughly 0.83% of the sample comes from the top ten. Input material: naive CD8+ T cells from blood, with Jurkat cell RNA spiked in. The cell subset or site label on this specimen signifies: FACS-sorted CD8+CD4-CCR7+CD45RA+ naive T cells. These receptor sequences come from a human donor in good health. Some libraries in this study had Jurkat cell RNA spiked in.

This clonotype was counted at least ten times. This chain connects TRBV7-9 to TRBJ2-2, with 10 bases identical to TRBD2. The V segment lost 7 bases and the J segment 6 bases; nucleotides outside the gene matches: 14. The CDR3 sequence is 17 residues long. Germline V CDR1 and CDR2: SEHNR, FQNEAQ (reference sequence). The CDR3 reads CASTTREGLAMAGELFF. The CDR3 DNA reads TGTGCCAGCACAACGCGAGAGGGACTAGCGATGGCCGGGGAGCTGTTTTTT.

CDR3 sequence: CASSLNSGEYNEQFF. In DNA form, the CDR3 reads TGTGCCAGCAGCCTCAATAGCGGGGAATACAATGAGCAGTTCTTC. The chain employs TRBV12-3 or TRBV12-4 and TRBJ2-1, with 8 bases fitting TRBD2. The V segment lost 6 bases and the J segment 4 bases; nucleotides outside the gene matches: 8. This CDR3 has 15 residues.

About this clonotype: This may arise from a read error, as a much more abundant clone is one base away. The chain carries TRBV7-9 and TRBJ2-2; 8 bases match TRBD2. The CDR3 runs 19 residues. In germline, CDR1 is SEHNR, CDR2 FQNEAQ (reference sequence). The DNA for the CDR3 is TGTGCCAGCAGCTTCTTACTTGCCAGCGGGAGACCGAACACCGGGGAGCTGCTTTTT. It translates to CASSFLLASGRPNTGELLF.

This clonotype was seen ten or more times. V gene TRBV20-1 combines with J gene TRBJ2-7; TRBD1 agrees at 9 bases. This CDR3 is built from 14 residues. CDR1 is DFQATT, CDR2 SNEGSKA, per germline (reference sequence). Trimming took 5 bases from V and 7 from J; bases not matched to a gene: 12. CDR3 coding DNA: TGCAGTGCTGCCCAGGACAGGGGACCTACGGAGCAGTACTTC. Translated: CSAAQDRGPTEQYF.

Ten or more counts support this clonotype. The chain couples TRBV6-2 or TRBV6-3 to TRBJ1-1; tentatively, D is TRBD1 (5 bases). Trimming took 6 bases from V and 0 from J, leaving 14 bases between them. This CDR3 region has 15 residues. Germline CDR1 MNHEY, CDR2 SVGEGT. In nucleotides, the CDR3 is TGTGCCAGCAGCTCCGGACACAATTTGAACACTGAAGCTTTCTTT. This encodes CASSSGHNLNTEAFF.